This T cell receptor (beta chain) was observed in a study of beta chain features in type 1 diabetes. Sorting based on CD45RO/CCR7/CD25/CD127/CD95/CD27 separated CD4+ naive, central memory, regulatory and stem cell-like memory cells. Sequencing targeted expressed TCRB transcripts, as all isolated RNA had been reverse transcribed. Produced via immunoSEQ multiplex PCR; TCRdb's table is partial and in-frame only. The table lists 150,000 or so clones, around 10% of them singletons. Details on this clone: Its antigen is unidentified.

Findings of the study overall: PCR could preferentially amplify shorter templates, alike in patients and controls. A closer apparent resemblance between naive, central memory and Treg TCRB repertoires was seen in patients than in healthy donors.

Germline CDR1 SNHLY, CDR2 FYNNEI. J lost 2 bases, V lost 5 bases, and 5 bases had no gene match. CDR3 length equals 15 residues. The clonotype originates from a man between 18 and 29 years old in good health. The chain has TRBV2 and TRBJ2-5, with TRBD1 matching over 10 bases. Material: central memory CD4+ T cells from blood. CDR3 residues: CASSPRDRGQETQYF. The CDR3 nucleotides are TGTGCCAGCAGTCCCCGGGACAGGGGTCAAGAGACCCAGTACTTC.